The 14 T cell receptor beta chains listed next were all sequenced from one sample in a study of cytomegalovirus exposure and HLA in healthy donors (dated by TCRdb to the late 2010s). Libraries were made using the immunoSEQ multiplex PCR assay. For the multiplex PCR, a mixture combining 60 forward primers for TCR Vbeta segments and 13 reverse primers for TCR Jbeta segments was used. What TCRdb holds here is the immuneACCESS table cut down to in-frame rearrangements. Part of the clones is not present; checked against another copy, under half of the missing clones reflect an unresolved V gene, and the others are unexplained. The sample table shows more than 80,000 clones, and approximately 74% are seen once. The leading ten clones occupy around 3.1% of the sample. What was sequenced was PBMCs. The receptors were sampled from a female donor in good health and CMV-seropositive.

This chain links TRBV4-2 with TRBJ2-4; 13 bases agree with TRBD2. Germline-derived CDR1 and CDR2 are LGHNA and YNFKEQ. CDR3 size: 17 residues. The ends lost 0 bases at V and 9 bases at J; junction bases unmatched: 8. CDR3 nucleotides: TGTGCCAGCAGCCAAGACCTCACTAGCGGGGGGGCGGGCATTCAGTACTTC. Protein: CASSQDLTSGGAGIQYF.

The chain uses TRBV6-5 and TRBJ1-6, with unresolved D. Germline V CDR1 and CDR2: MNHEY, SVGAGI. V lost 6 bases and J 13 bases, leaving 16 bases between the germline ends. The CDR3 is 13 residues long. Written as DNA, the CDR3 is TGTGCCAGCAGGCTCGAAAGAAACCGGCCCCTCCACTTT. It specifies CASRLERNRPLHF.

The CDR3 bases are TGTGCCAGCAGTTACGCCGGCAGGGGGAACACTGAAGCTTTCTTT. Amino acid sequence: CASSYAGRGNTEAFF. The V and J genes are TRBV6-6 and TRBJ1-1, with a weak D call TRBD1 (6 bases). The V end lost 2 bases, the J end lost 1 base, and 11 bases lay between the germline ends. The CDR3 extends over 15 amino acids. Germline V gives CDR1 MNHNY, CDR2 SVGAGI (reference sequence).

The chain couples TRBV28 to TRBJ2-2, with 11 nucleotides matching TRBD1. V trimming: 5 bases; J trimming: 4 bases; junction bases outside the gene matches: 9. This CDR3 is 17 amino acids long. CDR1 and CDR2 (germline): MDHEN, SYDVKM. As DNA, the CDR3 is TGTGCCAGCAGTCGGACAGGGGGCAGAGTACTCACCGGGGAGCTGTTTTTT. It specifies CASSRTGGRVLTGELFF. Looking up the rest from reference TRBV28 and TRBJ2-2 gives the full variable domain: DVKVTQSSRYLVKRTGEKVFLECVQDMDHENMFWYRQDPGLGLRLIYFSYDVKMKEKGDIPEGYSVSREKKERFSLILESASTNQTSMYLCASSRTGGRVLTGELFFGEGSRLTVL.

The gene calls are TRBV4-3 and TRBJ1-2; TRBD1 matches 7 bases. With 0 bases clipped from V and 8 bases from J, the junction kept 9 bases outside the gene matches. The CDR3 covers 15 residues. Looked up from germline, CDR1 is LGHNA and CDR2 is YSLEER. CDR3 sequence reads: CASSQDTTGEYGYTF. The CDR3 DNA reads as TGCGCCAGCAGCCAAGATACTACAGGGGAGTACGGCTACACCTTC.

The chain has TRBV7-9 and TRBJ1-5; unclear D gene. CDR3 size: 13 residues. CDR1 SEHNR and CDR2 FQNEAQ come from the germline V gene (reference sequence). The V and J ends lost 5 bases and 5 bases respectively, with 10 bases between them. The CDR3 reads CASSVSRDQPQHF. As DNA, the CDR3 is TGTGCCAGCAGCGTATCCCGGGATCAGCCCCAGCATTTT.

The chain combines TRBV7-6 with TRBJ2-5; D is unresolved. Germline V gene data show CDR1 as SGHVS and CDR2 as FNYEAQ. The CDR3 contains 14 residues. Trimming stripped 2 bases from V and 5 bases from J, with 12 bases between. CDR3 coding DNA: TGTGCCAGCAGCTTACAGGCCAGGTCTGAGACCCAGTACTTC. As protein: CASSLQARSETQYF.

This clone was seen once. The CDR3 reads CASSLPRGAAQDGELFF. The CDR3 DNA reads TGTGCCAGCAGCTTACCCCGGGGGGCCGCTCAAGACGGGGAGCTGTTTTTT. V gene TRBV7-6 combines with J gene TRBJ2-2, with D maybe TRBD2 (7 bases). The CDR3 length is 17 residues. V dropped 2 bases and J dropped 7 bases, with 20 bases sitting between them. Germline V gene data show CDR1 as SGHVS and CDR2 as FNYEAQ.

The chain recombines TRBV30 with TRBJ1-3; 8 nucleotides agree with TRBD1. This CDR3 contains 12 residues. Unmatched junction bases numbered 8, after V lost 4 bases and J lost 12 bases. Germline V gene lookup returns CDR1 GTSNPN and CDR2 SVGIG (reference sequence). This CDR3 is CAWTRTGSYIYF. Here the CDR3 DNA reads TGTGCCTGGACTAGGACAGGGTCGTACATATATTTT. The full variable domain, completed using reference TRBV30 and TRBJ1-3, is SQTIHQWPATLVQPVGSPLSLECTVEGTSNPNLYWYRQAAGRGLQLLFYSVGIGQISSEVPQNLSASRPQDRQFILSSKKLLLSDSGFYLCAWTRTGSYIYFGEGSWLTVV.

This chain connects TRBV10-3 to TRBJ1-5; D not certain. This CDR3 has 15 residues. V lost 0 bases and J lost 2, with 8 bases in between. The germline V gene has CDR1 ENHRY and CDR2 SYGVKD. The CDR3 sequence is CAISESRSGNQPQHF. The CDR3 bases are TGTGCCATCAGTGAGTCTAGGAGTGGCAATCAGCCCCAGCATTTT.

V and J are TRBV7-9 and TRBJ2-3; 7 bases fit TRBD2. The germline V gene encodes CDR1 SEHNR and CDR2 FQNEAQ (reference sequence). The CDR3 totals 15 residues. Trimming at V came to 5 bases and at J to 6 bases, leaving 11 bases not matched to a gene. CDR3 residues: CASSRWSGAGDTQYF. DNA for the CDR3: TGTGCCAGCAGCCGTTGGAGCGGGGCGGGCGATACGCAGTATTTT.

The CDR3 DNA is TGCGCCAGCAGCTTCGGGGACAGCCATACCTATGGCTACACCTTC. This translates into CASSFGDSHTYGYTF. This chain uses TRBV5-1 with TRBJ1-2; 7 nucleotides match TRBD1. Germline CDR1 SGHRS, CDR2 YFSETQ. V shed 2 bases, J shed 4 bases, and the junction held 8 bases outside the gene matches. The CDR3 has 15 residues. The full variable domain, in which reference TRBV5-1 and TRBJ1-2 provide the parts outside the CDR3, is KAGVTQTPRYLIKTRGQQVTLSCSPISGHRSVSWYQQTPGQGLQFLFEYFSETQRNKGNFPGRFSGRQFSNSRSEMNVSTLELGDSALYLCASSFGDSHTYGYTFGSGTRLTVV.

This clone turned up a few times. This rearrangement joins TRBV18 to TRBJ1-4; a possible D gene is TRBD1 (5 bases). With 3 bases removed from V and 4 bases from J, the gap between germline ends came to 9 bases. Germline lookup yields CDR1 KGHSH and CDR2 LQKENI. The CDR3 sequence is 14 residues long. As DNA, the CDR3 is TGTGCCAGCTCACCTCAGGGATATAATGAAAAACTGTTTTTT. It specifies CASSPQGYNEKLFF.

The J gene is TRBJ1-1, the V gene TRBV6-5; 8 positions agree with TRBD1. Looked up from germline, CDR1 is MNHEY and CDR2 is SVGAGI. The CDR3 contains 14 residues. V lost 5 bases, J lost 4 bases, and 6 bases stayed unmatched. CDR3 sequence (DNA): TGTGCCAGCAGTATAGGACAGGGAGGCACTGAAGCTTTCTTT. Translating gives CASSIGQGGTEAFF.